This T cell receptor (beta chain) was documented in a study of T cell responses to AZD1222 COVID-19 vaccine. Background on the study: Investigators merged groups given second doses at roughly 4 or roughly 12 weeks.

Profiling relied on immunoSEQ multiplex PCR, and the TCRdb table lists in-frame clones only, not all of them. The data show some 160,000 clones, with around nine tenths seen just once and around 5.2% held by the top ten. This clone was observed a handful of times. Its antigen is unidentified. CDR3 length: 19 amino acids. With V trimmed by 2 bases and J by 2 bases, 12 bases remained unmatched. CDR1 MNHEY and CDR2 SVGEGT come from the germline V gene. Findings and limits, study-wide: There were vaccine-associated CD4 TCRs across spike, dominant at 160-218 and 743-854.

The sequence derives from an adult in good health. The chain is built from TRBV6-2 or TRBV6-3 and TRBJ1-5; 10 bases fit TRBD1. The source material was peripheral blood, sampled on day 0 of AZD1222 vaccination. CDR3 region: CASSYPRDRGVIGNQPQHF. The DNA of the CDR3 is TGTGCCAGCAGTTACCCCCGGGACAGGGGTGTCATTGGCAATCAGCCCCAGCATTTT.